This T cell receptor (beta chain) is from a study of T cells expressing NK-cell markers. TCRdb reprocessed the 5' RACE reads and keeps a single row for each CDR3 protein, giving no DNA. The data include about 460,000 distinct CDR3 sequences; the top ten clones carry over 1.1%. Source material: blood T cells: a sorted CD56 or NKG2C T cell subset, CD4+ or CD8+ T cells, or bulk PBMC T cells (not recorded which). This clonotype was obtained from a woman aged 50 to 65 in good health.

The CDR3 loop reads CASSGSAGTPQLF. J is TRBJ2-1 and V is TRBV6-1; TCRdb outputs TRBD1, but without DNA this stays unchecked. This CDR3 comprises 13 residues. The germline gives CDR1 MNHNS, CDR2 SASEGT.